This T cell receptor beta chain was found in a study of blood T cell repertoires in COVID-19. Measured with immunoSEQ multiplex PCR; TCRdb has only the in-frame clones, and not every one. Seen here are tens of thousands of clones, about 80% observed once, and the top ten hold under 30%. The CDR3 extends over 12 amino acids. V lost 7 bases and J lost 4, with 13 bases in between. CDR1 and CDR2 from the germline V gene are GTSNPN and SVGIG (reference sequence). The chain has TRBV30 and TRBJ1-1; perhaps TRBD1 as D (5 bases). The sequenced sample consisted of peripheral blood. This receptor was taken from a human donor with acute or convalescent COVID-19. The donor label of this sample is uncertain. CDR3 protein: CAFTHQGTEAFF. The DNA for the CDR3 is TGTGCCTTCACCCACCAGGGCACTGAAGCTTTCTTT.